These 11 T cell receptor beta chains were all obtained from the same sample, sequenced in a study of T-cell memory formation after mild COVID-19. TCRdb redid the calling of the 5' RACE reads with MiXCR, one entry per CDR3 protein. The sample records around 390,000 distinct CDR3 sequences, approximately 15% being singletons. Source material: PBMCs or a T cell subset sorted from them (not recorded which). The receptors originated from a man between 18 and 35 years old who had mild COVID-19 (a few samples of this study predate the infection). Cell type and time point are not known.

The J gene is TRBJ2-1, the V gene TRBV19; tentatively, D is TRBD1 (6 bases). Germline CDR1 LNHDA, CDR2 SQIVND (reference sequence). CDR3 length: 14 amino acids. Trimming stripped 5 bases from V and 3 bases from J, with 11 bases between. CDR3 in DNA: TGTGCCAGTAGTGAACAGGGAAACTACAATGAGCAGTTCTTC. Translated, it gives CASSEQGNYNEQFF.

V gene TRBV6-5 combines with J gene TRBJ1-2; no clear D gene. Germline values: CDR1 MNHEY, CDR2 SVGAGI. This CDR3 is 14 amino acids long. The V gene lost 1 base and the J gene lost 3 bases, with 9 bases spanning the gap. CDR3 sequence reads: CASSYYGRDYGYTF. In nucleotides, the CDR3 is TGTGCCAGCAGTTACTACGGACGGGACTATGGCTACACCTTC.

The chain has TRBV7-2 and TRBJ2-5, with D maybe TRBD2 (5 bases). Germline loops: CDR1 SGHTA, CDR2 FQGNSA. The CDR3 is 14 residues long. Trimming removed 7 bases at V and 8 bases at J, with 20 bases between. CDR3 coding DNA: TGTGCCAGCACCGACACGGGCGGGCCCGTTACCCAGTACTTC. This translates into CASTDTGGPVTQYF.

The CDR3 region is CASSFSGRSYEQYV. CDR3 in DNA: TGTGCCAGCAGTTTCTCCGGTCGCTCCTACGAGCAGTACGTC. The chain links TRBV28 to TRBJ2-7; no reliable D call. Looked up from germline, CDR1 is MDHEN and CDR2 is SYDVKM. This CDR3 region has 14 residues. V was clipped by 3 bases and J by 0 bases, with 9 bases between them.

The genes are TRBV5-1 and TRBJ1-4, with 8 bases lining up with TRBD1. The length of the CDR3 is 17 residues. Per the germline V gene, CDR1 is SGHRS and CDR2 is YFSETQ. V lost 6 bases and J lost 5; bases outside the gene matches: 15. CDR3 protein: CASTLGPHGTGNEKLFF. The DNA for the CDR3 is TGCGCCAGCACCCTAGGCCCCCATGGGACAGGAAATGAAAAACTGTTTTTT. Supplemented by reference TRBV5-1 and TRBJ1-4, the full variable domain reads KAGVTQTPRYLIKTRGQQVTLSCSPISGHRSVSWYQQTPGQGLQFLFEYFSETQRNKGNFPGRFSGRQFSNSRSEMNVSTLELGDSALYLCASTLGPHGTGNEKLFFGSGTQLSVL.

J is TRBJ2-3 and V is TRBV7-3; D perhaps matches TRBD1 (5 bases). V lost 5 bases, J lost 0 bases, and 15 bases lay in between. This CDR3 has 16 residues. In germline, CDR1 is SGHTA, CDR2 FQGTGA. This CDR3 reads CASSPKTVSSTDTQYF. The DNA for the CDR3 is TGTGCCAGCAGCCCGAAGACAGTTTCTAGCACAGATACGCAGTATTTT.

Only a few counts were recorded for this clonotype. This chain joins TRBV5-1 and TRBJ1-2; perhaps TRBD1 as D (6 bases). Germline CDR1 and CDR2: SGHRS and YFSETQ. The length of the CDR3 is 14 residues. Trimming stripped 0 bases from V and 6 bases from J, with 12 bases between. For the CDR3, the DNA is TGCGCCAGCAGCTTGGGACAGGTATTAGATGGCTACACCTTC. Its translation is CASSLGQVLDGYTF.

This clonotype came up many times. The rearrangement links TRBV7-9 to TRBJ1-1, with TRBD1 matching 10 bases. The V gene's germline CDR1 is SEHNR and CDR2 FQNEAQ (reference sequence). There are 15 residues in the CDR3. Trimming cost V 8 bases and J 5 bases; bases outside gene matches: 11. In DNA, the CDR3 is TGTGCCAGCCCAACCTGGGGACAGGGGTATACTGAAGCTTTCTTT. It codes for CASPTWGQGYTEAFF.

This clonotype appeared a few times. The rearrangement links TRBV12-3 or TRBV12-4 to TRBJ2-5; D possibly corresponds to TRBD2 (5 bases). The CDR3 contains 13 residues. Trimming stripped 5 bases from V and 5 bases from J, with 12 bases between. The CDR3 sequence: CASSPGRRETQYF. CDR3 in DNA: TGTGCCAGCAGTCCCGGCAGGAGGGAGACCCAGTACTTC.

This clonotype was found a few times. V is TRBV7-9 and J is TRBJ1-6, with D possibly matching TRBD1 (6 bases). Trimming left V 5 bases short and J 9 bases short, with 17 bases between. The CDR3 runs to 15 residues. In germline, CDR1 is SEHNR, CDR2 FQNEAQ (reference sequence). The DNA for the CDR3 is TGTGCCAGCAGCCCACGGGGGCAGCCACTTTCACCCCTCCACTTT. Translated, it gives CASSPRGQPLSPLHF.

The CDR3 reads CASSAQGGAGELFF. The CDR3 DNA follows: TGCGCCAGCAGCGCACAGGGGGGTGCCGGGGAGCTGTTTTTT. The chain uses TRBV4-3 and TRBJ2-2; TRBD1 matches 8 bases. The CDR3 has 14 amino acids. CDR1 LGHNA and CDR2 YSLEER come from the germline V gene. V shed 5 bases, J shed 6 bases, and the junction held 5 bases outside the gene matches.